A single sample gave rise to the 16 T cell receptor beta chains below, sequenced in a study of regulatory T cells in long-lasting Graves disease. The time point is: newly diagnosed GD, antithyroid drugs for less than 3 months. Scientists built the TCR library using RNA that was extracted from PBMCs. Sequencing libraries for TCR beta were prepared with iRepertoire HTBI primers and Arm-PCR of CDR3 regions. TCRdb used MiXCR to reprocess the multiplex PCR reads, holding one entry per CDR3 protein. The sample has about 520,000 distinct CDR3 sequences, around 12% seen once. A further study also used this sample, focusing on T cells in Graves' hyperthyroidism and ophthalmopathy.

The specimen was peripheral blood mononuclear cells (PBMCs), collected at new diagnosis, from a patient treated with antithyroid drugs. These TCRs come from a woman aged 30 to 39 with Graves disease.

V and J are TRBV7-3 and TRBJ2-2; unclear D gene. The germline gives CDR1 SGHTA, CDR2 FQGTGA. Trimming took 5 bases from V and 6 from J, leaving 7 bases between them. This CDR3 has 12 amino acids. This CDR3 reads CASSARSGELFF. The CDR3, as DNA: TGTGCCAGCAGCGCTAGATCCGGGGAGCTGTTTTTT.

This clonotype was recorded at least ten times. The chain joins TRBV12-3 or TRBV12-4 to TRBJ1-2, with D possibly matching TRBD1 (5 bases). This CDR3 contains 16 residues. Trimming cost V 1 base and J 0 bases, with 12 bases left between them. In DNA, the CDR3 is TGTGCCAGCAGTTTAGGGGTCGAGGGACCTAACTATGGCTACACCTTC. This sequence encodes CASSLGVEGPNYGYTF.

Written as DNA, the CDR3 is TGTGCCAGTAGTCTCAAGGGGCACCTCTATGGCTACACCTTC. Translation: CASSLKGHLYGYTF. The chain links TRBV19 to TRBJ1-2; a weak D match, TRBD1 (5 bases). The CDR3 consists of 14 residues. Germline lookup yields CDR1 LNHDA and CDR2 SQIVND (reference sequence). V was cut by 5 bases and J by 4 bases, with 14 bases left in between.

The sample holds many counts of this clonotype. V and J are TRBV6-1 and TRBJ2-3; D is uncertain. This CDR3 spans 12 amino acids. Germline V lookup: CDR1 MNHNS, CDR2 SASEGT. V lost 3 bases, J lost 11 bases, and 12 bases lay in between. The CDR3 protein is CASSELGDGQYF. The DNA of the CDR3 is TGTGCCAGCAGTGAGTTAGGTGATGGGCAGTATTTT.

This clonotype was detected many times. The V gene is TRBV18, the J gene TRBJ1-2; TRBD1 matches at 7 bases. The CDR3 has 17 residues. V lost 3 bases and J lost 8; bases outside the gene matches: 18. Germline V CDR1 and CDR2: KGHSH, LQKENI. The CDR3 is CASSPSTPGQAKRGYTF. CDR3 nucleotides: TGTGCCAGCTCACCCTCCACGCCCGGACAGGCCAAGAGAGGCTACACCTTC.

The V and J genes are TRBV4-3 and TRBJ2-1; 9 bases fit TRBD2. The V gene's germline CDR1 is LGHNA and CDR2 YSLEER. V was clipped by 2 bases and J by 4 bases; unmatched bases: 18. The CDR3 runs to 20 residues. The CDR3 region is CASSQRAVSVAGGKYNEQFF. The CDR3 DNA reads TGCGCCAGCAGCCAACGGGCCGTCTCCGTCGCGGGAGGGAAATACAATGAGCAGTTCTTC.

V gene TRBV4-3 combines with J gene TRBJ2-5, with D hard to call. CDR3 length: 14 residues. V lost 6 bases to trimming and J lost 0 bases, with 11 bases between them. Germline V lookup: CDR1 LGHNA, CDR2 YSLEER. In nucleotides, the CDR3 is TGCGCCAGCAGACCGAGTATCTACCAAGAGACCCAGTACTTC. It is translated as CASRPSIYQETQYF.

This clonotype was seen many times. This CDR3 reads CASSLSRQFF. In nucleotides, the CDR3 is TGTGCCAGCAGTTTATCGAGGCAGTTCTTC. This chain links TRBV12-3 or TRBV12-4 with TRBJ2-1, with D hard to call. The CDR3 totals 10 residues. V was shortened by 2 bases and J by 12 bases, with 5 bases between the two germline ends.

In its sample, this clonotype was seen many times. This sequence joins TRBV20-1 and TRBJ2-5, with 7 bases lining up with TRBD2. V shed 8 bases and J 3 bases; nucleotides not matched to a gene: 12. The CDR3 covers 14 residues. Germline assignment: CDR1 DFQATT and CDR2 SNEGSKA (reference sequence). The CDR3 bases are TGCAGTCCCAGCGGGACCCGCAAAAAAGAGACCCAGTACTTC. Translation gives CSPSGTRKKETQYF.

As concerns this clonotype: With a much larger clone just one base away, this may be a read error. V and J are TRBV6-2 or TRBV6-3 and TRBJ2-6, with D perhaps TRBD2 (5 bases). Germline assignment: CDR1 MNHEY and CDR2 SVGEGT. CDR3 size: 17 residues. The V and J ends lost 5 bases and 4 bases respectively, with 18 bases between them. The CDR3 DNA reads TGTGCCAGCAGTGAACCTGAGGCGAGCGGAGGGGCCAACGTCCTGACTTTC. The encoded protein is CASSEPEASGGANVLTF.

This clonotype was recorded many times. The chain combines TRBV19 with TRBJ2-2; TRBD1 might be the D (6 bases). V gave up 3 bases and J gave up 1 base, with 6 bases separating them. This CDR3 has 14 amino acids. The germline CDR1 and CDR2 sequences are LNHDA and SQIVND (reference sequence). CDR3 in amino acids: CASSMTGNTGELFF. The DNA for the CDR3 is TGTGCCAGTAGTATGACAGGGAACACCGGGGAGCTGTTTTTT.

In this sample, this clonotype turned up many times. The chain carries TRBV11-2 and TRBJ2-5; D remains ambiguous. The germline V and J ends were trimmed by 1 base and 2 bases, with 8 bases remaining between them. This CDR3 has 14 residues. CDR1 is SGHAT, CDR2 FQNNGV, per germline. CDR3 nucleotides: TGTGCCAGCAGCTTAGCGGCTTATCAAGAGACCCAGTACTTC. This gives the protein CASSLAAYQETQYF.

This CDR3 is CASSLSPITEAFF. Here the CDR3 DNA reads TGTGCCAGCAGCCTTTCTCCCATAACTGAAGCTTTCTTT. The chain links TRBV12-3 or TRBV12-4 to TRBJ1-1; the D is unclear. CDR3 length equals 13 residues. V was pared by 6 bases and J by 5 bases, with 13 bases between.

This clonotype was seen many times. This chain connects TRBV11-1 to TRBJ2-3; the match to TRBD1 covers 10 bases. Unmatched junction bases numbered 13, after V lost 5 bases and J lost 2 bases. Germline V gene sequence: CDR1 SGHAT, CDR2 FQDESV (reference sequence). The CDR3 loop spans 18 amino acids. This CDR3 reads CASSAGTGATFSTDTQYF. CDR3 DNA sequence: TGTGCCAGCAGCGCCGGGACAGGGGCCACTTTTTCCACAGATACGCAGTATTTT.

This clonotype was seen repeatedly, ten times or more. V gene TRBV6-2 or TRBV6-3 combines with J gene TRBJ2-7; possible D gene TRBD2, 5 bases. Per the germline V gene, CDR1 is MNHEY and CDR2 is SVGEGT. The CDR3 sequence is 12 residues long. With 6 bases removed from V and 2 bases from J, the gap between germline ends came to 8 bases. CDR3 nucleotides: TGTGCCAGCAGCTACGGGACCTACGAGCAGTACTTC. Protein: CASSYGTYEQYF.

This clonotype was recorded many times. The chain links TRBV7-9 to TRBJ2-5; D uncertain. The length of the CDR3 is 14 residues. Germline V gives CDR1 SEHNR, CDR2 FQNEAQ (reference sequence). V lost 3 bases to trimming and J lost 5 bases, with 13 bases between them. The CDR3 nucleotides are TGTGCCAGCAGCTTCGGTGGGTCTGGGGAGACCCAGTACTTC. It translates to CASSFGGSGETQYF.